The T cell receptor beta chain described here comes from a study of Ad26.COV2.S vaccination and SARS-CoV-2 variants. About the research overall: Intramuscularly, Ad26.COV2.S was given either once or twice, 56 days apart.

Treatment denoted: approximately 18 received Ad26.COV2.S at low or high dose, single or two shots; several received placebo; per-sample allocation not given. After the first vaccine or placebo injection, samples were drawn on day 63. In this sample, this clone turned up once. The target antigen is unknown. Measured with immunoSEQ multiplex PCR; TCRdb has only the in-frame clones, and not every one. The sample has approximately 480,000 clones; around nine tenths are singletons. V was shortened by 0 bases and J by 1 base, with 7 bases between the two germline ends. The CDR3 totals 14 residues. The germline V gene encodes CDR1 LNHNV and CDR2 YYDKDF (reference sequence). Study results and caveats: Possible underestimation of total T cell responses by the TCR breadth and depth analyses was noted. Measurement of non-spike TCR breadth gave similar results in vaccine and placebo recipients. Marked by substantial breadth, spike-specific CD8+ and CD4+ T cell responses were reportedly seen after vaccination.

The specimen was peripheral blood, collected in a trial of Ad26.COV2.S vaccine versus placebo. The rearrangement uses TRBV15 and TRBJ2-7; D is unresolved. The sequence derives from a person between 18 and 59 years old who received the Ad26.COV2.S COVID-19 vaccine or a placebo. The CDR3 nucleotides are TGTGCCACCAGCAGAGATCCTCGGTCCTACGAGCAGTACTTC. Translated: CATSRDPRSYEQYF.